A single TCR beta chain is shown here with its context. The target antigen is unknown. Carried by the TCR beta cDNA libraries were unique molecular identifiers. TCRdb redid the calling of the PCR reads with MiXCR, one entry per CDR3 protein. This sample has hundreds of thousands of distinct CDR3 sequences, with around 27% found just once. These data originate in a study of post-analysis software for immune sequencing data. Points from the study as a whole: Patients showed TRBV5-6, TRBV5-1 and TRBV20-1 among five TRBV segments more frequent than in controls.

Trimming cost V 0 bases and J 4 bases; bases outside gene matches: 9. The CDR3 runs 17 residues. Germline V gene data show CDR1 as LNHNV and CDR2 as YYDKDF (reference sequence). The origin of this receptor is a girl aged 5-17 years with multiple sclerosis. This sequence joins TRBV15 and TRBJ1-1; TRBD1 matches at 9 bases. Sequenced input: blood. The CDR3 loop reads CATSRDFGDRVGTEAFF. The CDR3, as DNA: TGTGCCACCAGCAGAGATTTCGGGGACAGGGTAGGCACTGAAGCTTTCTTT.